This record concerns one T cell receptor beta chain sequence. The source of the sample is a study of blood T cell repertoires in COVID-19. Overall study: From the United States, Italy and Spain came samples of acute and convalescent COVID-19. The analysed material was cDNA or gDNA that came from T cells, B-cell-depleted T cells, or PBMCs.

After removal of 10 bases from V and 4 bases from J, the junction contained 14 bases not matched to a gene. Germline V gene sequence: CDR1 LNHDA, CDR2 SQIVND (reference sequence). CDR3 length: 15 residues. Original analysis: Quantification of nucleated cells was approximated via reference gene primer amplification. Profiling relied on immunoSEQ multiplex PCR, and the TCRdb table lists in-frame clones only, not all of them. The DNA gave D and trimming, while V, J and clone size come from that table. In the table there are a few hundred thousand clones, about 89% of which are singletons. Enrollees, roughly 18 to 95 years old, lived in approximately 24 US areas.

The clonotype was recovered from a woman between 40 and 55 years old who had been exposed to COVID-19. The chain employs TRBV19 and TRBJ2-5, with TRBD2 identical over 8 bases. Specimen: PBMCs or T cells enriched from blood (not recorded which). CDR3 sequence reads: CATSLLTSGGETQYF. The DNA for the CDR3 is TGTGCCACCTCACTACTTACTAGCGGAGGAGAGACCCAGTACTTC.